Given below is one T cell receptor (beta chain) in context. Its cognate antigen is unknown. Trimming pared 4 bases from V and 11 bases from J, leaving 12 bases between. The CDR3 runs to 13 residues. CDR1 and CDR2 (germline): SGHNT, YENEEA. This specimen belongs to a study of T cell responses to AZD1222 COVID-19 vaccine. Study results and caveats: The donor group comprised mostly white British people and more females; the analysis possibly underestimated clonal diversity. Only after the peak T cell response were repertoires sampled. Along spike, vaccine-associated CD4 TCRs were found throughout, with dominance at 160-218 and 743-854.

Measured with immunoSEQ multiplex PCR; TCRdb has only the in-frame clones, and not every one. The table records about 130,000 clones, 70% to 90% of them present only once. Specimen: peripheral blood, collected on day 0 of AZD1222 vaccination. The J gene is TRBJ1-6, the V gene TRBV11-3; TRBD1 is a possible D gene (5 bases). The TCR comes from an adult in good health. The CDR3 DNA follows: TGTGCCAGCAGCTCAATTTGGGGGGCACCCCTCCACTTT. Amino acids: CASSSIWGAPLHF.